Following are 3 T cell receptor beta chains from one sample sequenced in a study of blood T cell repertoires in COVID-19 (dated by TCRdb to the early 2020s). The method was the immunoSEQ multiplex PCR assay. This immuneACCESS table, as held by TCRdb, lists in-frame sequences with V and J called but not all clones. Of the missing ones, under half trace to an unresolved V gene in checked studies; the others have no known cause. The sample table lists about 260,000 clones, 75% to 90% of them with a count of one. Jointly, the top ten make up around 3.2% of the sample. The sample taken for sequencing was PBMCs or T cells enriched from blood (not recorded which). These receptors were obtained from a middle-aged woman who had been exposed to COVID-19.

The chain links TRBV5-6 to TRBJ1-4; TRBD1 matches 8 bases. With V trimmed by 2 bases and J by 4 bases, 10 bases remained unmatched. The V gene's germline CDR1 is SGHDT and CDR2 YYEEEE. There are 17 residues in the CDR3. CDR3 sequence reads: CASSFTTGALGNEKLFF. As DNA, the CDR3 is TGTGCCAGCAGCTTTACGACAGGGGCCCTAGGTAATGAAAAACTGTTTTTT.

The V gene is TRBV28, the J gene TRBJ2-5, with 8 bases fitting TRBD2. CDR3 length equals 13 residues. Trimming at V came to 6 bases and at J to 14 bases, leaving 14 bases not matched to a gene. Germline V gives CDR1 MDHEN, CDR2 SYDVKM. The CDR3 nucleotides read TGTGCCAGCAGCCTACAGACTAGCGACCTAATTTACTTC. Residues: CASSLQTSDLIYF.

This chain links TRBV28 with TRBJ1-5, with a weak D call TRBD1 (5 bases). The CDR3 covers 13 residues. Germline lookup yields CDR1 MDHEN and CDR2 SYDVKM. V shed 4 bases and J shed 7 bases, with 11 bases lying between them. CDR3 DNA sequence: TGTGCCAGCAGTTGGGGCAGGATCCAGCCCCAGCATTTT. This gives the protein CASSWGRIQPQHF.